The clone carrying this T cell receptor (beta chain) appeared once. Antigen unknown. These data belong to a study of T cell responses to AZD1222 COVID-19 vaccine. The table came from immunoSEQ multiplex PCR; TCRdb's copy has only in-frame clones and leaves some out. The table shows 120,000 or so clones, with about 91% occurring only once. Germline CDR1 MNHEY, CDR2 SVGEGT. CDR3 length: 15 residues. The junction had 7 bases not matched to a gene; V was cut back by 5 bases and J by 9 bases. Findings and caveats of the study: Increases in Spike-specific TCR breadth and depth were seen after two AZD1222 doses. Only a handful of AZD1222 recipients tested seropositive at baseline. Targeting of unmutated variant regions was reportedly seen in nearly half of spike-specific TCRs. Donors were largely white British and mainly female; clonal diversity was possibly underestimated.

This clonotype was sampled from an adult in good health. Sequencing used peripheral blood, obtained on day 0 of AZD1222 vaccination. This chain uses TRBV6-2 or TRBV6-3 with TRBJ1-6; 10 nucleotides line up with TRBD1. In DNA, the CDR3 is TGTGCCAGCAGTGTGCGACAGGGGGCGAGTTCACCCCTCCACTTT. Translation gives CASSVRQGASSPLHF.